This T cell receptor (beta chain) appears in the sequencing data of a study of T-cell reconstitution after alpha-beta-depleted transplantation in children (TCRdb year 2016). In terms of the full investigation: T-cell immune reconstitution after TCRalphabeta/CD19-depleted allogeneic hematopoietic cell transplantation in children was quantitatively tracked in the study by means of TCR repertoire profiling.

In the paper's terms, the treatment or condition label means: allogeneic hematopoietic cell transplantation with graft depleted of TCRalphabeta T cells and CD19 B cells. The transplant recipients were children given TCRalphabeta/CD19-depleted allogeneic hematopoietic cell grafts. This clonotype was observed a few times. There is no known antigen for this receptor. It has no much larger one-base neighbor in the sample; base qualities were not kept. Preparation of the library involved PCR. Sequenced on an Illumina HiSeq 2500. TCR library preparation used molecular barcoding, with unique molecular identifiers applied to normalize quantification of the TCRbeta repertoire. The public reads were quality trimmed at Q25 with fastp and then assembled into clones with MiXCR by TCRdb, keeping productive beta chains. Rows are unified per CDR3 protein, each entry keeping the most common DNA and genes. The sample table holds 550,000 to 800,000 distinct CDR3 sequences, of which about 12% were seen once. The ten largest clones take up around 0.79% of the sample.

Findings and caveats that apply to the study as a whole: In some patients, high TCRbeta diversity at day 60 was attributed to recipient T cells and intrathymic progenitors that had survived conditioning. The apparently early alphabetaT-cell count recovery about two months after transplant was reportedly dependent on only several hundred rapidly expanded clones derived from non-depleted graft cells. The frequencies of hyperexpanded clones fell over the following months, and after one year, T-cell counts and TCRbeta diversity were mostly attributed to newly produced T cells.

Here V drops 0 bases and J drops 4 bases, and the junction holds 3 bases not matched to any gene. As encoded in the germline V gene, CDR1 is SGHRS while CDR2 is YFSETQ. The CDR3 holds 15 amino acids from the cysteine to the phenylalanine. Only the CDR3 DNA is retained, 45 bases long and in frame from the first base. This material consisted of PBMCs, taken before TCRalphabeta/CD19-depleted stem cell transplant. This sequence uses TRBV5-1 and TRBJ2-1; TRBD2 agrees with 8 junctional bases. This TCR was sampled from a girl aged 2-10 years with congenital amegakaryocytic thrombocytopenia, due to receive a stem cell transplant. The DNA is TGCGCCAGCAGCTTGGACGGGAGGGAGTACAATGAGCAGTTCTTC. Its protein is CASSLDGREYNEQFF.